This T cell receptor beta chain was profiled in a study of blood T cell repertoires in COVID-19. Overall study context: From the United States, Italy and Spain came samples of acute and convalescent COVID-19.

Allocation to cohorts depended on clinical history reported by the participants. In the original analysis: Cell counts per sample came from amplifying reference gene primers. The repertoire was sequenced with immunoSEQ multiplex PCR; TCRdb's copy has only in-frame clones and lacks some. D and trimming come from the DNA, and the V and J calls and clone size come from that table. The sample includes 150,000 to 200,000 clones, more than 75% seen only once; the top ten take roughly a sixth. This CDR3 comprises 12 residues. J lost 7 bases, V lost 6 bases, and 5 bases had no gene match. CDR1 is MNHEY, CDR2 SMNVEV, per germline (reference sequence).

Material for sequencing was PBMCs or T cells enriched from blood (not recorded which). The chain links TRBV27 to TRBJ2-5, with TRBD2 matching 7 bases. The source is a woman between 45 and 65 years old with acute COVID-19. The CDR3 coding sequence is TGTGCCAGCAGCCGGGGGGAGGGGACCCAGTACTTC. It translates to CASSRGEGTQYF.